Sequencing of this T cell receptor (beta chain) was carried out in a study of cytomegalovirus exposure and HLA in healthy donors. Comment on this clone: Antigen: not known.

The PCR was carried out with 60 Vbeta primers and 13 Jbeta primers. Per the original data handling: Later work found 65 million to 100 million unique TCR beta chains, with 9.5 million to 14 million shared. Using immunoSEQ multiplex PCR, the repertoire was profiled, and TCRdb retains in-frame clones only, with some absent. The DNA was the basis for D and trimming; V, J and clone size are from that table. The table records 120,000 or so clones, around 70% of them present only once. Study conclusions and caveats: Altogether, some 170 TCR beta chains were recorded as cytomegalovirus-associated.

Per the germline V gene, CDR1 is SGDLS and CDR2 is YYNGEE. This CDR3 has 15 residues. There were likely unrecorded immune exposures, though donors were nominally healthy when sampled. Sequenced: PBMCs. This TCR derives from a middle-aged woman in good health and CMV-seronegative. V gene TRBV9 combines with J gene TRBJ2-5; 8 bases fit TRBD2. The better agreement between TRBJ2-7 and the DNA end casts doubt on the J call. DNA of the CDR3: TGTGCCAGCAGCGAGTCGGGAGGGGGCTCCTACGAGCAGTACTTC. This sequence encodes CASSESGGGSYEQYF.